This T cell receptor beta chain came from a study of CD8 T cells in ankylosing spondylitis. Study-level results: In reactive arthritis synovial fluid and blood, some motif variants had been reported before. Researchers reportedly found disease-linked clones significantly enriched in matched ankylosing spondylitis synovial fluid. Blood of patients with ankylosing spondylitis appeared to be characterized by a TCR beta motif of fewer than 10 highly homologous variants.

Making use of molecular barcodes, quantitative 5'-RACE generated TCR beta libraries. Each CDR3 protein is one row after TCRdb ran MiXCR on the 5' RACE reads. Of around 490,000 distinct CDR3 sequences listed, about 5.4% were seen once; the top ten hold roughly 3.2%. This clonotype was detected ten times or more. Its cognate antigen is unknown. Per germline, CDR1 SGDLS and CDR2 YYNGEE. V lost 3 bases and J lost 3, with 6 bases in between. CDR3 length: 12 residues. This receptor was identified in a male donor with ankylosing spondylitis. Sequences were obtained from blood, either unsorted or a sorted T cell fraction (not recorded which). This chain joins TRBV9 and TRBJ1-1; unclear D gene. In DNA, the CDR3 is TGTGCCAGCAGCGGGGTGGACACTGAAGCTTTCTTT. Translation: CASSGVDTEAFF.